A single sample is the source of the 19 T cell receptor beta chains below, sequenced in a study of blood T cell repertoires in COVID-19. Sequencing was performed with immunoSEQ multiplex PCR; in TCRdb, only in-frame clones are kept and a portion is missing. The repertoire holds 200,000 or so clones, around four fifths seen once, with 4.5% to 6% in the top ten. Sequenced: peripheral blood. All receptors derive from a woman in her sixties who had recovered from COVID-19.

Here the CDR3 DNA reads TGTGCCAGCAGTTGGTCTAGTAGTTTCAATGAGCAGTTCTTC. This codes for CASSWSSSFNEQFF. The rearrangement uses TRBV6-5 and TRBJ2-1; no clear D gene. The CDR3 has 14 amino acids. Trimming removed 4 bases at V and 6 bases at J, with 13 bases between. Germline V gives CDR1 MNHEY, CDR2 SVGAGI.

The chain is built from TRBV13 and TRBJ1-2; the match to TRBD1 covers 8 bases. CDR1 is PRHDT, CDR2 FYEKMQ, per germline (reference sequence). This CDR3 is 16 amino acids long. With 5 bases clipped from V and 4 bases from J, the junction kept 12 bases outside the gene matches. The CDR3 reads CASSPRHRGGIYGYTF. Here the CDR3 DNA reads TGTGCCAGCAGCCCACGCCACAGGGGGGGCATCTATGGCTACACCTTC.

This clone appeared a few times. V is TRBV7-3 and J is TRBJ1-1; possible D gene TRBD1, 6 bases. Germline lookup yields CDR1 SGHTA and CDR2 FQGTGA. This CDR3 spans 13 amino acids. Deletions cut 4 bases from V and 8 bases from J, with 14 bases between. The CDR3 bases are TGTGCCAGCAGCTCCGGGACACCCCGAGAAGCTTTCTTT. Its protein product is CASSSGTPREAFF.

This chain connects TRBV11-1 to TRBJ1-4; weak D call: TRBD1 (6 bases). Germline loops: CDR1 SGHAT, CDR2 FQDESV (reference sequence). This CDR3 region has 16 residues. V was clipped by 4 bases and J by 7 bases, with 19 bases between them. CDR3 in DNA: TGTGCCAGCAGCTCCCCGGGGATGGGACAAGGTGAAAAACTGTTTTTT. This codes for CASSSPGMGQGEKLFF.

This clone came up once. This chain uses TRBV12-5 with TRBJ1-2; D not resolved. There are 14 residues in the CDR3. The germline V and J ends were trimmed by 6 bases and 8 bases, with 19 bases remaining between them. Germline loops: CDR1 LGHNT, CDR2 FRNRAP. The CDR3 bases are TGTGCTAGTGGCCCAAGACTTGATTCGGAAGGCTACACCTTC. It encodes CASGPRLDSEGYTF. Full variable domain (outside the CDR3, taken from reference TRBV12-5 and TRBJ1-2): DARVTQTPRHKVTEMGQEVTMRCQPILGHNTVFWYRQTMMQGLELLAYFRNRAPLDDSGMPKDRFSAEMPDATLATLKIQPSEPRDSAVYFCASGPRLDSEGYTFGSGTRLTVV.

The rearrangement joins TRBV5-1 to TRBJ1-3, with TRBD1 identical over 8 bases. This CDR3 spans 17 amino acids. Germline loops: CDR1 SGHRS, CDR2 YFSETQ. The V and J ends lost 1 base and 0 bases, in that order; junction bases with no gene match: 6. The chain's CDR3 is CASSLLTGESSGNTIYF. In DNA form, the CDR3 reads TGCGCCAGCAGCTTGCTGACAGGGGAGAGCTCTGGAAACACCATATATTTT.

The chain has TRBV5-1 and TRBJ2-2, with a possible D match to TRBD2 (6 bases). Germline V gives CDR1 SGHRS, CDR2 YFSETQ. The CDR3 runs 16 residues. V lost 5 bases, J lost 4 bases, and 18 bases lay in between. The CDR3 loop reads CASRQRLESGTGELFF. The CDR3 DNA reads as TGCGCCAGCAGACAAAGACTAGAGTCCGGCACCGGGGAGCTGTTTTTT.

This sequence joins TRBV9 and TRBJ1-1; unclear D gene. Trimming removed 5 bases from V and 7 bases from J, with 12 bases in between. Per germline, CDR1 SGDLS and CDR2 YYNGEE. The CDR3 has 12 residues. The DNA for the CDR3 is TGTGCCAGCAGTGGGATCGGGGATGAAGCTTTCTTT. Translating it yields CASSGIGDEAFF.

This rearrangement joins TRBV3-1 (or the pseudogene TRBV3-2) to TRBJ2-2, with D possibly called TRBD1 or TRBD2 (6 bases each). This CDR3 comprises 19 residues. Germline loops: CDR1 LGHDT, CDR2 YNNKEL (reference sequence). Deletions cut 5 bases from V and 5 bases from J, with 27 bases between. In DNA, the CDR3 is TGTGCCAGCAGCAAAGGGGGGCTCCAAGACTGGTTCGGGACCGGGGAGCTGTTTTTT. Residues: CASSKGGLQDWFGTGELFF.

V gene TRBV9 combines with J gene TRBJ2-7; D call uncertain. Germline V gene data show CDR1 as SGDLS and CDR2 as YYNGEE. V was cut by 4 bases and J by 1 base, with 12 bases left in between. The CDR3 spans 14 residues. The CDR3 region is CASSTTGSSYEQYF. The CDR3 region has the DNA TGTGCCAGCAGCACGACCGGGTCTTCCTACGAGCAGTACTTC.

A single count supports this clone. CDR3 loop: CASSWPTSGSTDTQYF. For the CDR3, the DNA is TGTGCCAGCAGCTGGCCTACTAGCGGTAGCACAGATACGCAGTATTTT. The chain joins TRBV13 to TRBJ2-3, with TRBD2 matching over 8 bases. The CDR3 contains 16 residues. Germline loops: CDR1 PRHDT, CDR2 FYEKMQ (reference sequence). With 4 bases clipped from V and 0 bases from J, the junction kept 6 bases outside the gene matches.

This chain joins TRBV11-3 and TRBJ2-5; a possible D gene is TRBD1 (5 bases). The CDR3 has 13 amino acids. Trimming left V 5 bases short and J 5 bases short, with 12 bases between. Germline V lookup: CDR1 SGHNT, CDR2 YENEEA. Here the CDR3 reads CASSRQGFETQYF. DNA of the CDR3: TGTGCCAGCAGCAGGCAGGGATTTGAGACCCAGTACTTC.

The CDR3 nucleotides read TGTGCCAGCAGTTTATCGGGGGGGGCGTTCTCCAATGAAAAACTGTTTTTT. Its protein product is CASSLSGGAFSNEKLFF. The V call is TRBV27, the J call TRBJ1-4, with D possibly being TRBD1 (6 bases). The CDR3 is made up of 17 amino acids. V lost 0 bases and J 5 bases, leaving 16 bases between the germline ends. Germline CDR1 and CDR2: MNHEY and SMNVEV (reference sequence). Full variable domain (remainder filled in from reference TRBV27 and TRBJ1-4): EAQVTQNPRYLITVTGKKLTVTCSQNMNHEYMSWYRQDPGLGLRQIYYSMNVEVTDKGDVPEGYKVSRKEKRNFPLILESPSPNQTSLYFCASSLSGGAFSNEKLFFGSGTQLSVL.

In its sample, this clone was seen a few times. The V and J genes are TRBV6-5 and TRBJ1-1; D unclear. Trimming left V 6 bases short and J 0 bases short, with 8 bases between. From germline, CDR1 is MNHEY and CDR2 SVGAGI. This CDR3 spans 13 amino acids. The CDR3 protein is CASRHGMNTEAFF. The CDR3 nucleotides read TGTGCCAGCAGGCACGGTATGAACACTGAAGCTTTCTTT.

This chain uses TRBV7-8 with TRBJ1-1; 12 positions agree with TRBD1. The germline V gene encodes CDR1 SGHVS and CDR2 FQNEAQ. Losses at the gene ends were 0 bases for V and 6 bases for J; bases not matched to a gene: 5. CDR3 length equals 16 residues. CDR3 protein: CASSLAGTGGFAEAFF. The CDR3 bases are TGTGCCAGCAGCTTAGCGGGGACAGGGGGCTTCGCTGAAGCTTTCTTT.

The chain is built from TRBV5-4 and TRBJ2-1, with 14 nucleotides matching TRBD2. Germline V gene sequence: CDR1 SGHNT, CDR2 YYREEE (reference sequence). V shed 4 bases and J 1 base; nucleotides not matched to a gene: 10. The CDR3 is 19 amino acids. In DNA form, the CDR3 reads TGTGCCAGCAGCAGAGGACTAGCGGGGGGAAGTGGATCCTACAATGAGCAGTTCTTC. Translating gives CASSRGLAGGSGSYNEQFF.

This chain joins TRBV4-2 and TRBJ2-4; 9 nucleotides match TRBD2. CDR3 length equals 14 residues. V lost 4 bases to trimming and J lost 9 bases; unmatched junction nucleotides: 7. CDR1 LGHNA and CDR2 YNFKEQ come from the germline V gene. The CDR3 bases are TGTGCCAGCAGCCCCCGGACTAGCGAAGGCATTCAGTACTTC. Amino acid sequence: CASSPRTSEGIQYF.

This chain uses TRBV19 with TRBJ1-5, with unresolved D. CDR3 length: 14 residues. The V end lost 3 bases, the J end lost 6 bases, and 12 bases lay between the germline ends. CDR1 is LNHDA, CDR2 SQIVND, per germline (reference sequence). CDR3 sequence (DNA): TGTGCCAGTAGTATTGAGGGATCTGTTCAGCCCCAGCATTTT. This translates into CASSIEGSVQPQHF.

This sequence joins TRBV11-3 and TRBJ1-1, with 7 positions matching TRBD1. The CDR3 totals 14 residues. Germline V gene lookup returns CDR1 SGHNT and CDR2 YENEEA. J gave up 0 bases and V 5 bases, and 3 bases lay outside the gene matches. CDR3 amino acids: CASSRDRMNTEAFF. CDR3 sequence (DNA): TGTGCCAGCAGCCGGGACAGAATGAACACTGAAGCTTTCTTT.